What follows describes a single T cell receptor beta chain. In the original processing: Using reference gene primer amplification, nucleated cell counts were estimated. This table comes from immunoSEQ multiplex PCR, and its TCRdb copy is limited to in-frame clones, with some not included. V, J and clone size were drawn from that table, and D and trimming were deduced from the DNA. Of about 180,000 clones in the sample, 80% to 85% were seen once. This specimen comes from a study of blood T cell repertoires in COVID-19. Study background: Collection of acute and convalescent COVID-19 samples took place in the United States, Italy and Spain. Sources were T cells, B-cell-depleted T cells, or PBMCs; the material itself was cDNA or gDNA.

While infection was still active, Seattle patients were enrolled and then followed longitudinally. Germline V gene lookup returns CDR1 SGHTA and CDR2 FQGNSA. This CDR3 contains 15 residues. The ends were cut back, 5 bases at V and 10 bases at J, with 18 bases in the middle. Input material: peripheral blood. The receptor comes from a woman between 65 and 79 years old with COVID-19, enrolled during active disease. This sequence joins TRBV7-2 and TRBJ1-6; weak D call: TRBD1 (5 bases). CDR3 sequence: CASSQEGRAGSPLHF. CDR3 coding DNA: TGTGCCAGCAGCCAAGAGGGGAGGGCAGGATCACCCCTCCACTTT.